This T cell receptor (beta chain) stems from a study of OX40 agonist ivuxolimab in advanced cancers. The table lists this clone with a count of one. Assay: immunoSEQ multiplex PCR; the TCRdb copy retains only in-frame clones and omits some. Among 70,000 to 80,000 clones, approximately 89% were seen once, and the ten largest hold approximately 0.76%. This TCR derives from an adult with an advanced solid tumor such as melanoma, head and neck, liver or kidney cancer. Sequencing used CD4+ or CD8+ T cells sorted from blood, obtained in a trial of the OX40 agonist ivuxolimab.

In nucleotides, the CDR3 is TGTGCCAGCAGCCGAGAGGGAGGCGAGCAGTACTTC. Translation gives CASSREGGEQYF. This chain joins TRBV14 and TRBJ2-7, with D tentatively TRBD2 (6 bases). Looked up from germline, CDR1 is SGHDN and CDR2 is FVKESK. Trimming cost V 4 bases and J 6 bases, with 10 bases left between them. The CDR3 length is 12 residues.